A selection of T cell receptor beta chains follows, all from one sample in a study of cytomegalovirus exposure and HLA in healthy donors. Some clones are missing from TCRdb's copy, which holds only in-frame ones; the method was immunoSEQ multiplex PCR. The data contain approximately 160,000 clones, over 65% of them singletons. The sequenced sample was PBMCs. These receptors were obtained from a young woman in good health and CMV-seropositive. CDR3s leave out the opening cysteine and the closing phenylalanine or tryptophan. Only some rows state a clone size, as once, few, many or a class for expanded clones.

>TRBV7-8|TRBJ1-2|.
ASSPGQDYGYT
>TRBV7-2|TRBJ2-7|.
ASSFSHGRGLEQY
>TRBV19|TRBJ2-7|.
ASSMGSYEQY
>TRBV5-1|TRBJ2-7|.
ASSFRSGLAGGSAYEQY
>TRBV2|TRBJ1-1|.
ATRWGPEAF
>TRBV10-3|TRBJ2-1|.
AISGTGGDNEQF
>TRBV11-2|TRBJ2-1|.
ASGGMKRESSYNEQF
>TRBV28|TRBJ2-7|few
ASSFPFSGDYEQY
>TRBV6-5|TRBJ2-2|.
ASSYGASTGELF
>TRBV11-3|TRBJ1-1|.
ASSLDLEATAGNTEAF
>TRBV2|TRBJ1-1|.
ASSLGLSLTEAF
>TRBV7-6|TRBJ1-1|.
ASSSGQGMNTEAF
>TRBV6-1|TRBJ2-1|once
ATLLGTSVYNEQF
>TRBV10-1|TRBJ2-1|few
ASSESLYAGNEQF
>TRBV12-2|TRBJ1-4|.
ASRSPYCATNEKLF
>TRBV5-1|.|.
ASSGDSPRHYEQY
>TRBV6-1|TRBJ2-1|.
ASVASAYNEQF
>TRBV18|TRBJ2-7|.
ASSPAGAYEQY
>TRBV30|TRBJ2-1|few
AWSVRSGAHYNEQF
>TRBV7-8|TRBJ2-1|.
ASSLSAGAAGEQF
>TRBV18|TRBJ2-7|.
ASSPPGTVNRPEQY
>TRBV7-9|TRBJ2-7|.
ASSPRQASYEQY
>TRBV25-1|TRBJ1-2|.
ASSDIQDWGVDGYT
>TRBV7-8|TRBJ2-7|.
ASSSRDRAYEQY
>TRBV27|TRBJ2-1|once
ASSFVTGASNEQF
>TRBV10-3|TRBJ2-2|few
AARTVTGELF
>TRBV5-1|TRBJ2-5|.
ASSLDGGRETQY
>TRBV7-7|TRBJ2-2|.
ASSLGQGRTGELF
>TRBV19|TRBJ1-4|.
ASSTGGLEEKLF
>TRBV4-2|TRBJ1-1|.
ASSQSDRDDTEAF
>TRBV28|TRBJ1-5|once
ATGEQGVHSNQPQH
>TRBV28|TRBJ2-3|once
ASSFRRALGAREWSTDTQY
>TRBV5-5|TRBJ1-1|.
ASRGLTSGTEAF
>TRBV10-1|TRBJ2-1|few
ASSAIDPIYNEQF
>TRBV15|TRBJ1-5|.
ATSRGGTVNQPQH
>TRBV5-1|TRBJ2-7|.
ASSARLAGDLYYEQY
>TRBV30|TRBJ2-7|.
ACTKRLASYEQY
>TRBV14|TRBJ1-1|.
ASSQGFIRGWTEAF
>TRBV5-5|TRBJ2-7|.
ASSPGLAGSEQY
>TRBV11-2|TRBJ2-5|.
ASSLRAGQQETQY
>TRBV4-3|TRBJ2-1|.
ASSQDLGLAAAEQF
>TRBV4-2|TRBJ2-1|.
ASSLGTSGNNEQF